Here is one TCR beta chain with its context. The antigen remains undetermined. The CDR3 extends over 16 amino acids. V lost 5 bases and J lost 6, with 22 bases in between. CDR1 SGHVS and CDR2 FNYEAQ come from the germline V gene. This record belongs to a study of T cell repertoires in cytomegalovirus infection. At the level of the study: The authors relied on CMV epitopes, both recently identified HLA-C-restricted and well-studied HLA-B-restricted. Shared public TCR beta signatures pointed to both CMV infection and a matching HLA type.

Each CDR3 protein gets one entry after TCRdb re-called the reads with MiXCR. Of about 920,000 distinct CDR3 sequences listed, around a third were seen once; the top ten hold over 12%. This receptor was identified in a human donor in good health (CMV status not recorded). Some clones in this sample may be carry-over from other donors' samples. The chain carries TRBV7-6 and TRBJ1-1; tentative D call: TRBD1 (6 bases). Source: cultured CD8+ T cells from PBMCs, taken from culture after CMV antigen stimulation. The chain's CDR3 is CASSPGERGGGAEAFF. CDR3 sequence (DNA): TGTGCCAGCAGCCCGGGGGAGCGAGGGGGGGGGGCTGAAGCTTTCTTT.